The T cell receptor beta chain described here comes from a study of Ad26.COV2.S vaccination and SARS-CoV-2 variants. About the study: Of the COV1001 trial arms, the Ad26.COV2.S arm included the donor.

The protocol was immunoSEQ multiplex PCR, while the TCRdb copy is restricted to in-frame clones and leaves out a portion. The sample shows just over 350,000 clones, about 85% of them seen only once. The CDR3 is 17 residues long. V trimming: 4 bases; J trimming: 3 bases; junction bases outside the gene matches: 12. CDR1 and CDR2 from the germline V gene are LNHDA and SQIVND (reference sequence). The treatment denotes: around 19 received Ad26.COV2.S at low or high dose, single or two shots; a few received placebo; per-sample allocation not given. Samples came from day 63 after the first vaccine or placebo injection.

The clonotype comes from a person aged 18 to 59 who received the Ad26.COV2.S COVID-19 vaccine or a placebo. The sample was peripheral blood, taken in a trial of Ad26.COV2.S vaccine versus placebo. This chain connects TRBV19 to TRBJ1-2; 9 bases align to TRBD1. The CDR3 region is CASSTASRDRVYYGYTF. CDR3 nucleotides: TGTGCCAGTAGTACAGCCAGCCGGGACAGGGTGTACTATGGCTACACCTTC.